The present entry profiles one T cell receptor beta chain with its context. The data belong to a study of blood T cell repertoires in COVID-19. Germline loops: CDR1 MNHEY, CDR2 SMNVEV (reference sequence). The CDR3 has 15 residues. The germline V and J ends were trimmed by 5 bases and 3 bases, with 16 bases remaining between them. TCRdb's table, derived via immunoSEQ multiplex PCR, lists solely in-frame clones and lacks some. The sample has 40,000 or so clones; around 92% are singletons. Input material: peripheral blood. This TCR was sampled from a human donor in a cohort sampled during active COVID-19. The J gene is TRBJ1-2, the V gene TRBV27; D not certain. CDR3 bases: TGTGCCAGCAGTATCAAAGCGCCCTCATACTATGGCTACACCTTC. Translation: CASSIKAPSYYGYTF.